Detailed here is one T cell receptor (beta chain). Germline values: CDR1 LGHDT, CDR2 YNNKEL (reference sequence). V lost 4 bases to trimming and J lost 5 bases; unmatched junction nucleotides: 13. The CDR3 covers 17 residues. TCRdb used MiXCR to reprocess the 5' RACE reads, holding one entry per CDR3 protein. The table shows 68,000 or so distinct CDR3 sequences, with roughly an eighth occurring only once. This sample was included in a study of early T cells in non-severe SARS-CoV-2 infection. Sequencing input: whole blood. The sequence was obtained from an adult who was a healthcare worker with PCR-confirmed SARS-CoV-2 infection or an uninfected control (not recorded which). The V and J genes are TRBV3-1 and TRBJ2-3, with 9 bases aligning to TRBD2. CDR3: CASSPLRTSVSLDTQYF. Written as DNA, the CDR3 is TGTGCCAGCAGCCCCTTAAGGACTAGCGTCTCGTTAGATACGCAGTATTTT.